This TCR beta chain was sequenced in a study of sequential checkpoint blockade in melanoma. For the study at large: Arm A got nivolumab then ipilimumab; arm B the reverse, 1:1.

Treatment reported: randomized to nivolumab then ipilimumab (arm A) or the reverse (arm B). Clones were read by immunoSEQ multiplex PCR, and TCRdb kept only the in-frame ones, dropping some. The data show about 19,000 clones, around two thirds seen once. Between the trimmed V and J ends, which lost 2 bases and 5 bases, there was a span of 19 bases. The CDR3 extends over 17 amino acids. The germline V gene encodes CDR1 SGHVS and CDR2 FNYEAQ. The TCR comes from a human donor with melanoma. The specimen was CD8+ T cells sorted from blood (inferred from file names), collected from a patient given nivolumab and ipilimumab in sequence. The chain joins TRBV7-6 to TRBJ2-1, with unresolved D. The CDR3 DNA follows: TGTGCCAGCAGCTTAATCTGGGCAGACACATTTAACAATGAGCAGTTCTTC. Its translation: CASSLIWADTFNNEQFF. Full variable domain (missing parts from reference TRBV7-6 and TRBJ2-1): GAGVSQSPRYKVTKRGQDVALRCDPISGHVSLYWYRQALGQGPEFLTYFNYEAQQDKSGLPNDRFSAERPEGSISTLTIQRTEQRDSAMYRCASSLIWADTFNNEQFFGPGTRLTVL.